One and the same sample provided the 20 T cell receptor beta chains below, sequenced in a study of T cell clonality in common variable immunodeficiency. Clones were sequenced by immunoSEQ multiplex PCR, and TCRdb holds only the in-frame ones, with some missing. The profile covers about 45,000 clones, none occurring a single time. The sample was peripheral blood mononuclear cells. All receptors derive from a person aged 18 to 75 in good health.

This clone came up many times. The read terminates 3 residues before the CDR3 end, so the remaining end is supplied by the germline J gene. The chain couples TRBV10-3 to TRBJ1-5, with a possible D match to TRBD1 (5 bases). Trimming took off 5 bases at V and 3 bases at J, with 14 bases between the two ends. The CDR3 length is 15 residues. The germline V gene has CDR1 ENHRY and CDR2 SYGVKD. Incomplete CDR3 DNA: TGTGCCATCAGTCGAGCTCAGGGAAACAATCAGCCC. Residues: CAISRAQGNNQP. The whole CDR3 sequence is CAISRAQGNNQPQHF.

In its sample, this clone was seen many times. The CDR3 sequence: CASSGGGAGFKTQYF. The covered CDR3 bases are TGTGCCAGCAGCGGCGGGGGGGCCGGTTTTAAGACC. The rearrangement uses TRBV7-2 and TRBJ2-5; 9 nucleotides line up with TRBD2. The CDR3 goes on 3 residues after the read ends, and that part is filled in from the germline J gene. The length of the CDR3 is 15 residues. After removal of 5 bases from V and 6 bases from J, the junction contained 10 bases not matched to a gene. Germline V gene data show CDR1 as SGHTA and CDR2 as FQGNSA. Supplemented by reference TRBV7-2 and TRBJ2-5, the full variable domain reads GAGVSQSPSNKVTEKGKDVELRCDPISGHTALYWYRQSLGQGLEFLIYFQGNSAPDKSGLPSDRFSAERTGGSVSTLTIQRTQQEDSAVYLCASSGGGAGFKTQYFGPGTRLLVL.

This clone has a count of ten or more. The read terminates 3 residues before the CDR3 end, so the remaining end is supplied by the germline J gene. J is TRBJ2-1 and V is TRBV20-1; weak D call: TRBD1 (6 bases). Germline V lookup: CDR1 DFQATT, CDR2 SNEGSKA (reference sequence). V was cut by 3 bases and J by 6 bases, with 18 bases left in between. This CDR3 has 15 residues. CDR3 DNA (partial): TGCAGTGCTAGCCCATGGGACACGAACGGCAATGAG. Its translation: CSASPWDTNGNE. The whole CDR3 protein is CSASPWDTNGNEQFF.

With regard to this clone: The junction departs from germline at one end; a sequencing error may be responsible. The CDR3 extends 3 residues past the end of the read, so its final part is completed from the germline J gene. V and J are TRBV20-1 and TRBJ2-7; no reliable D call. Germline V CDR1 and CDR2: DFQATT, SNEGSKA (reference sequence). The CDR3 has 14 residues. CDR3: CSARVGGLAYEQYF. Partial CDR3 DNA: TGCAGTGCGAGAGTCGGCGGCCTAGCCTACGAG.

There are many counts of this clone. The read gets to within 3 residues of the CDR3 end, and the germline J gene fills in the rest. The chain carries TRBV30 and TRBJ2-7, with 10 bases matching TRBD2. V trimming: 3 bases; J trimming: 0 bases; junction bases outside the gene matches: 8. The CDR3 loop spans 16 amino acids. Germline-derived CDR1 and CDR2 are GTSNPN and SVGIG (reference sequence). The CDR3 protein is CAWSPRTSGDSYEQYF. Partial CDR3 DNA: TGTGCCTGGAGCCCCAGGACTAGCGGTGACTCCTACGAG.

This clone has a count of ten or more. The CDR3 end falls 3 residues outside the read, so it is completed with the germline J gene. The chain recombines TRBV20-1 with TRBJ1-1; 7 positions match TRBD1. Trimming cost V 3 bases and J 0 bases; bases outside gene matches: 13. Looked up from germline, CDR1 is DFQATT and CDR2 is SNEGSKA (reference sequence). This CDR3 is built from 17 residues. The CDR3 region is CSARGKTGPLMNTEAFF. Incomplete CDR3 DNA: TGCAGTGCTAGGGGGAAGACAGGGCCACTAATGAACACTGAA.

This clone was detected ten times or more. Read sequence stops 3 residues before the CDR3 end, and the germline J gene provides the missing end. The chain couples TRBV7-9 to TRBJ1-4; 7 nucleotides agree with TRBD1. The CDR3 has 15 residues. Germline CDR1 SEHNR, CDR2 FQNEAQ (reference sequence). The ends lost 5 bases at V and 5 bases at J; junction bases unmatched: 8. This CDR3 reads CASSPPQGRNEKLFF. The sequenced part of the CDR3 DNA is TGTGCCAGCAGCCCACCACAGGGGCGGAATGAAAAA.

This clone occurred many times. Read data end 3 residues before the CDR3 end; the end is taken from the germline J gene. The chain recombines TRBV6-2 or TRBV6-3 with TRBJ1-2; weak D call: TRBD1 (6 bases). CDR1 and CDR2 (germline): MNHEY, SVGEGT. Trimming removed 0 bases at V and 4 bases at J, with 9 bases between. The CDR3 totals 14 residues. Incomplete CDR3 DNA: TGTGCCAGCAGTTACTCGGCAGGGGCCTATGGC. Protein sequence: CASSYSAGAYG. The whole CDR3 reads CASSYSAGAYGYTF.

This clone was counted ten times or more. The sequence runs out 3 residues before the end of the CDR3; the remainder is reconstructed from the germline J gene. The chain is built from TRBV20-1 and TRBJ2-5, with 9 bases matching TRBD2. The germline V gene has CDR1 DFQATT and CDR2 SNEGSKA (reference sequence). Trimming at V came to 8 bases and at J to 5 bases, leaving 9 bases not matched to a gene. This CDR3 has 13 amino acids. This chain's CDR3 is CSSTSGPLETQYF. The covered CDR3 bases are TGCAGTTCCACTAGCGGGCCTCTCGAGACC.

This clone was found many times. With the read ending 3 residues before the CDR3 end, the germline J gene is used to fill in that end. This chain links TRBV5-1 with TRBJ2-3; 8 bases fit TRBD2. The J segment lost 6 bases and the V segment lost 4 bases, leaving 13 bases of the junction unmatched. CDR1 is SGHRS and CDR2 is YFSETQ in the germline V gene. This CDR3 contains 16 residues. CDR3 region: CASSPPGSGVEDTQYF. CDR3 bases read: TGCGCCAGCAGCCCCCCCGGTAGCGGGGTAGAGGATACG.

This clone has at least ten counts. The read gets to within 3 residues of the CDR3 end, and the germline J gene fills in the rest. V and J are TRBV2 and TRBJ2-7; D gene ambiguous. This CDR3 has 14 residues. Germline V lookup: CDR1 SNHLY, CDR2 FYNNEI. Trimming took 6 bases from V and 0 from J, leaving 12 bases between them. The chain's CDR3 is CASSWRPSSYEQYF. The CDR3 DNA, read in part, is TGTGCCAGCAGCTGGCGTCCTAGCTCCTACGAG. Supplemented by reference TRBV2 and TRBJ2-7, the full variable domain reads EPEVTQTPSHQVTQMGQEVILRCVPISNHLYFYWYRQILGQKVEFLVSFYNNEISEKSEIFDDQFSVERPDGSNFTLKIRSTKLEDSAMYFCASSWRPSSYEQYFGPGTRLTVT.

This clone was recorded at least ten times. The missing CDR3 end, 3 residues past where the read stops, is filled in from the germline J gene. V is TRBV7-9 and J is TRBJ2-7; D is uncertain. This CDR3 spans 14 amino acids. Looked up from germline, CDR1 is SEHNR and CDR2 is FQNEAQ (reference sequence). Trimming removed 8 bases from V and 0 bases from J, with 14 bases in between. The CDR3: CASASEGNSYEQYF. The sequenced CDR3 bases are TGTGCCAGCGCCAGCGAAGGTAACTCCTACGAG.

This clone has a count of ten or more. The read halts 3 residues ahead of the CDR3 end, with the missing end drawn from the germline J gene. The rearrangement uses TRBV28 and TRBJ1-6; 9 bases fit TRBD1. Germline values: CDR1 MDHEN, CDR2 SYDVKM. V trimming: 6 bases; J trimming: 10 bases; junction bases outside the gene matches: 13. This CDR3 is built from 16 residues. The CDR3 region is CASRKHDGTGTSPLHF. The CDR3 bases that were read are TGTGCCAGCAGGAAACATGACGGGACAGGGACATCACCC.

This clone occurred many times. The read halts 3 residues ahead of the CDR3 end, with the missing end drawn from the germline J gene. V gene TRBV7-9 combines with J gene TRBJ2-7; 9 positions match TRBD2. V lost 4 bases and J lost 5; bases outside the gene matches: 9. The CDR3 spans 15 residues. Germline loops: CDR1 SEHNR, CDR2 FQNEAQ (reference sequence). The CDR3 spells CASSWEGLAKNEQYF. The CDR3 DNA, read in part, is TGTGCCAGCAGCTGGGAGGGACTAGCAAAGAACGAG.

This clone was seen at least ten times. Read sequence stops 3 residues before the CDR3 end, and the germline J gene provides the missing end. The J gene is TRBJ1-5, the V gene TRBV19; 8 bases line up with TRBD1. The CDR3 length is 18 residues. The ends lost 4 bases at V and 5 bases at J; junction bases unmatched: 16. The germline gives CDR1 LNHDA, CDR2 SQIVND (reference sequence). CDR3 DNA (partial): TGTGCCAGTAGTACCTTCCTCAGGGGGCTAGCCCATTATCAGCCC. Translated, it gives CASSTFLRGLAHYQP. In full, the CDR3 is CASSTFLRGLAHYQPQHF. Filled out from reference TRBV19 and TRBJ1-5, the complete variable domain reads DGGITQSPKYLFRKEGQNVTLSCEQNLNHDAMYWYRQDPGQGLRLIYYSQIVNDFQKGDIAEGYSVSREKKESFPLTVTSAQKNPTAFYLCASSTFLRGLAHYQPQHFGDGTRLSIL.

This clone was detected ten times or more. One end of the junction fails to match germline, which may point to a read error. The DNA ends 3 residues before the CDR3 does, and the rest of the CDR3 is filled in from the germline J gene. The rearrangement links TRBV4-2 to TRBJ2-7, with D tentatively TRBD2 (5 bases). The CDR3 totals 14 residues. The V gene's germline CDR1 is LGHNA and CDR2 YNFKEQ. The CDR3 bases that were read are TGCGCCAGCAGTCCTTGGACTGGACGATACGAG. Translated: CASSPWTGRYE. The whole CDR3 protein is CASSPWTGRYEQYF.

This clone was found many times. The read gets to within 3 residues of the CDR3 end, and the germline J gene fills in the rest. The chain has TRBV6-2 or TRBV6-3 and TRBJ1-2; TRBD1 matches at 7 bases. V trimming: 2 bases; J trimming: 4 bases; junction bases outside the gene matches: 4. Germline CDR1 is MNHEY and CDR2 is SVGEGT. The CDR3 loop spans 14 amino acids. CDR3 in amino acids: CASSYLGQSYGYTF. CDR3 DNA, as far as it was read: TGTGCCAGCAGTTACCTGGGACAGTCCTATGGC.

This clone showed up many times. This CDR3 reads CASSQTSVGLGEQFF. The sequenced CDR3 bases are TGTGCCAGCAGCCAGACTAGCGTTGGTCTTGGTGAG. The V gene is TRBV4-2, the J gene TRBJ2-1; TRBD2 aligns across 8 bases. From the germline J gene comes the end of the CDR3, since the read stops 3 residues before it. Germline V gene sequence: CDR1 LGHNA, CDR2 YNFKEQ. This CDR3 is built from 15 residues. J lost 9 bases, V lost 3 bases, and 10 bases had no gene match.

This clone was detected ten times or more. The missing CDR3 end, 3 residues past where the read stops, is filled in from the germline J gene. The V call is TRBV12-3 or TRBV12-4, the J call TRBJ2-1; the D gene is possibly TRBD1 (5 bases). This CDR3 is 16 amino acids long. The germline V and J ends were trimmed by 6 bases and 4 bases, with 19 bases remaining between them. CDR3 amino acids: CASSFDRTFGYNEQFF. CDR3 DNA, as far as it was read: TGTGCCAGCAGCTTCGACAGAACCTTTGGGTACAATGAG.

This clone was observed at least ten times. Read coverage stops 3 residues before the CDR3 terminus; the germline J gene supplies the remainder. V gene TRBV5-1 combines with J gene TRBJ1-4, with a possible D match to TRBD1 (6 bases). The CDR3 loop spans 17 amino acids. Germline CDR1 reads SGHRS; CDR2 reads YFSETQ. Trimming took 1 base from V and 2 from J, leaving 15 bases between them. Incomplete CDR3 DNA: TGCGCCAGCAGCTTGCGGGCAGGGGAGGATACTAATGAAAAA. This codes for CASSLRAGEDTNEK. The whole CDR3 protein is CASSLRAGEDTNEKLFF.